These 9 T cell receptor beta chains were sequenced from one sample in a study of blood T cell repertoires in COVID-19. This table comes from immunoSEQ multiplex PCR, and its TCRdb copy is limited to in-frame clones, with some not included. The sample records 250,000 or so clones, about 89% being singletons. The sample consisted of peripheral blood. The receptors originated from a middle-aged man with active or convalescent COVID-19.

The genes are TRBV27 and TRBJ1-1; no clear D gene. Trimming removed 7 bases from V and 8 bases from J, with 11 bases in between. Germline values: CDR1 MNHEY, CDR2 SMNVEV (reference sequence). This CDR3 is built from 11 residues. The DNA of the CDR3 is TGTGCCAGCACGGACTTTTTGGAAGCTTTCTTT. This translates into CASTDFLEAFF.

CDR3: CASSLGASGGSYNEQFF. CDR3 sequence (DNA): TGTGCCAGCAGCTTGGGGGCTAGCGGGGGGTCCTACAATGAGCAGTTCTTC. The gene calls are TRBV5-4 and TRBJ2-1; 11 positions match TRBD2. This CDR3 spans 17 amino acids. Germline CDR1 and CDR2: SGHNT and YYREEE (reference sequence). After removal of 0 bases from V and 1 base from J, the junction contained 3 bases not matched to a gene.

This chain joins TRBV7-9 and TRBJ2-1, with 9 bases lining up with TRBD1. The length of the CDR3 is 15 residues. Per the germline V gene, CDR1 is SEHNR and CDR2 is FQNEAQ (reference sequence). V dropped 3 bases and J dropped 6; count of bases not matched to a gene: 6. The CDR3: CASSLGQGMANEQFF. The CDR3 DNA sequence: TGTGCCAGCAGCTTGGGACAGGGAATGGCCAATGAGCAGTTCTTC.

V gene TRBV9 combines with J gene TRBJ2-5; 7 nucleotides align to TRBD1. This CDR3 region has 16 residues. Germline V CDR1 and CDR2: SGDLS, YYNGEE. V lost 0 bases and J lost 4; bases outside the gene matches: 9. This CDR3 reads CASSVGGGAFRETQYF. CDR3 DNA: TGTGCCAGCAGCGTAGGAGGGGGCGCATTTCGAGAGACCCAGTACTTC.

The chain links TRBV6-5 to TRBJ2-7; D is perhaps TRBD2 (6 bases). The CDR3 loop spans 14 amino acids. Germline V CDR1 and CDR2: MNHEY, SVGAGI. V was cut by 6 bases and J by 0 bases, with 12 bases left in between. The CDR3 loop is CASSRSGFSYEQYF. CDR3 DNA sequence: TGTGCCAGCAGCCGGAGCGGGTTCTCCTACGAGCAGTACTTC.

A note on this clone: One junction end disagrees with the germline gene, perhaps due to a read error. The genes are TRBV5-1 and TRBJ2-7, with a possible D match to TRBD2 (5 bases). The CDR3 runs to 13 residues. CDR1 SGHRS and CDR2 YFSETQ come from the germline V gene. CDR3 sequence (DNA): TGCGCCAGCAGTTTGGACGGGAACTACGAGCAGTACTTC. Protein: CASSLDGNYEQYF.

The V call is TRBV12-3 or TRBV12-4, the J call TRBJ2-2, with TRBD2 matching 8 bases. Germline trimming cut 8 bases from V and 5 bases from J; bases unmatched to any gene: 4. This CDR3 contains 13 residues. DNA for the CDR3: TGTGCCAGCCGGAAGCGGGGGACCGGGGAGCTGTTTTTT. It is translated as CASRKRGTGELFF.

The chain uses TRBV4-1 and TRBJ1-5; TRBD1 is a possible D gene (6 bases). The CDR3 is made up of 16 amino acids. In germline, CDR1 is MGHRA, CDR2 YSYEKL. The ends were cut back, 4 bases at V and 3 bases at J, with 16 bases in the middle. CDR3 residues: CASSLYPTGTNQPQHF. The CDR3 DNA reads as TGCGCCAGCAGCCTTTATCCGACAGGCACCAATCAGCCCCAGCATTTT.

The J gene is TRBJ2-1, the V gene TRBV30; a possible D gene is TRBD2 (6 bases). The CDR3 is 15 amino acids. Germline CDR1 reads GTSNPN; CDR2 reads SVGIG (reference sequence). Trimming removed 5 bases from V and 2 bases from J, with 16 bases in between. The CDR3 nucleotides are TGTGCCTGGGCTAGGGGCGGGAAGCCCTACAATGAGCAGTTCTTC. Its translation is CAWARGGKPYNEQFF.